The source of this T cell receptor (beta chain) is a study of CD8 T cells in ankylosing spondylitis. Germline CDR1 LGHDT, CDR2 YNNKEL (reference sequence). The CDR3 is 11 residues long. Via MiXCR, TCRdb re-called the 5' RACE reads, giving one row per CDR3 protein. The data contain about 170,000 distinct CDR3 sequences, about a sixth of them singletons. Of note for this clonotype: Mismatch with germline at one junction end may stem from a read error.

This receptor was taken from a male donor with ankylosing spondylitis or in good health (not recorded which). The chain has TRBV3-1 and TRBJ2-4; 13 bases match TRBD2. Sequenced material: blood, either unsorted or a sorted T cell fraction (not recorded which). The CDR3 loop is CASSHTSGRVF. CDR3 nucleotide sequence: TGTGCCAGCAGCCATACTAGCGGGAGGGTTTTC.